Given below is one T cell receptor (beta chain) in context. This entry is derived from a study of T cell changes during pregnancy in multiple sclerosis. Profiling relied on immunoSEQ multiplex PCR, and the TCRdb table lists in-frame clones only, not all of them. The sample lists tens of thousands of clones; roughly 94% were seen once. V was pared by 2 bases and J by 2 bases, with 10 bases between. This CDR3 contains 14 residues. The germline CDR1 and CDR2 sequences are KGHSH and LQKENI. Sample: peripheral blood, taken in the third trimester of pregnancy. The receptor's source is a female donor with multiple sclerosis, enrolled in a pregnancy study. The V gene is TRBV18, the J gene TRBJ2-7; possible D gene TRBD2, 6 bases. DNA of the CDR3: TGTGCCAGCTCACCATCTGGGGGGACCTACGAGCAGTACTTC. It encodes CASSPSGGTYEQYF.